This TCR beta chain emerged from a study of cytomegalovirus exposure and HLA in healthy donors. General observations from the study: In a later analysis, DRB1 alleles had the most associated TCRs; HLA-C alleles the fewest.

Concerning this clone itself: Its target is unknown.

It was with 60 Vbeta and 13 Jbeta primers that the PCR ran. Sequenced by immunoSEQ multiplex PCR; TCRdb stores in-frame clones only, minus some. The sample has more than 95,000 clones; 70% to 80% are singletons. The junction had 17 bases not matched to a gene; V was cut back by 9 bases and J by 14 bases. The CDR3 is made up of 13 amino acids. CDR1 is SGHNT, CDR2 YYREEE, per germline (reference sequence). The TCR sequence derives from a man aged 50 to 60 in good health and CMV-seronegative. The V gene is TRBV5-4, the J gene TRBJ2-4, with 7 positions matching TRBD1. Sequencing was done on a sample of PBMCs. Here the CDR3 DNA reads TGTGCCACCAATCAGGACCGGACAGGACCCGAGTACTTC. As protein: CATNQDRTGPEYF.